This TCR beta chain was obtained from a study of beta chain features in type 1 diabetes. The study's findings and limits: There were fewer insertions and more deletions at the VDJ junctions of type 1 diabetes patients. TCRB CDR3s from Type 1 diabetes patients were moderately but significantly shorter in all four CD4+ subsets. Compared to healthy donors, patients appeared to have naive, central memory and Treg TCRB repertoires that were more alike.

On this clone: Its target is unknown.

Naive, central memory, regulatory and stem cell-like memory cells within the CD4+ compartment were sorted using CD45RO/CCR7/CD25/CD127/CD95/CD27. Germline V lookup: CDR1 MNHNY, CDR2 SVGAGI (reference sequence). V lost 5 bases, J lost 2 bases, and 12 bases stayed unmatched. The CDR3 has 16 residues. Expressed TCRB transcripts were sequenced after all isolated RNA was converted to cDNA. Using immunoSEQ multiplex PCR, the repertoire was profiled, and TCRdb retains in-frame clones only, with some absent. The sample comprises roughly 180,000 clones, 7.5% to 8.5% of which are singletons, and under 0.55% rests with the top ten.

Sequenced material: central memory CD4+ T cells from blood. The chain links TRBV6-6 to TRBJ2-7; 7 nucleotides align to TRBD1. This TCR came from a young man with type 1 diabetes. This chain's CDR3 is CASSRQKQGPPYEQYF. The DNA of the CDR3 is TGTGCCAGCAGTCGTCAGAAACAGGGGCCTCCCTACGAGCAGTACTTC.